This T cell receptor (beta chain) stems from a study of blood T cell repertoires in COVID-19. Turning to the study itself: There were acute and convalescent COVID-19 samples, and they came from the United States, Italy and Spain. From T cells, B-cell-depleted T cells, or PBMCs came the material, which was cDNA or gDNA.

Germline V gene sequence: CDR1 MDHEN, CDR2 SYDVKM. This CDR3 is 15 amino acids long. Trimming cost V 7 bases and J 6 bases; bases outside gene matches: 8. Authors' analysis steps: Cell counts per sample came from amplifying reference gene primers. Sequencing used immunoSEQ multiplex PCR; TCRdb keeps in-frame clones, though not all of them. The V and J calls and clone size are taken from that table; D and trimming were inferred from the DNA. This table holds about 120,000 clones, around 88% found once. This receptor was taken from a human donor with acute or convalescent COVID-19. The donor label of this sample is uncertain. The chain has TRBV28 and TRBJ2-2, with 10 bases fitting TRBD2. Sequences were obtained from peripheral blood. The DNA for the CDR3 is TGTGCCAGCATGTCCCTACTAGCGGGGCCCGGGGAGCTGTTTTTT. Its protein product is CASMSLLAGPGELFF.